These 3 T cell receptor beta chains share one sample of origin, sequenced in a study of beta chain features in type 1 diabetes. The sequenced template was cDNA made from the entire isolated RNA. Clones were read by immunoSEQ multiplex PCR, and TCRdb kept only the in-frame ones, dropping some. Of hundreds of thousands of clones detected, under 20% appear once; the ten largest clones hold 0.02% to 0.03%. The source material was naive CD4+ T cells from blood. The receptors originated from a young woman in good health.

This clone was detected a few times. V usage is TRBV7-6 and J usage is TRBJ2-2, with TRBD2 matching 10 bases. V dropped 0 bases and J dropped 0; count of bases not matched to a gene: 7. Germline CDR1 is SGHVS and CDR2 is FNYEAQ. This CDR3 is 19 amino acids long. CDR3 in DNA: TGTGCCAGCAGCTTAGCGCCGGCAGCGGGAGGGGCGAACACCGGGGAGCTGTTTTTT. Its translation is CASSLAPAAGGANTGELFF.

The chain links TRBV6-5 to TRBJ2-5; 8 bases agree with TRBD2. The germline gives CDR1 MNHEY, CDR2 SVGAGI. V lost 2 bases to trimming and J lost 3 bases; unmatched junction nucleotides: 5. This CDR3 has 15 residues. The CDR3 protein is CASSYPGGGEETQYF. DNA of the CDR3: TGTGCCAGCAGTTACCCGGGAGGGGGTGAAGAGACCCAGTACTTC.

In this sample, this clone turned up a few times. V usage is TRBV5-1 and J usage is TRBJ2-6; D unclear. Germline V gives CDR1 SGHRS, CDR2 YFSETQ. The CDR3 runs 16 residues. Trimming shortened V by 0 bases and J by 0 bases, and 7 bases separated the two germline ends. CDR3 loop: CASSLAAPSGANVLTF. The CDR3 DNA is TGCGCCAGCAGCTTGGCGGCACCCTCTGGGGCCAACGTCCTGACTTTC.